The sequence of this TCR beta chain was determined in a study of T cells in Graves' hyperthyroidism and ophthalmopathy (dated by TCRdb to the late 2010s). In terms of the full investigation: Peripheral blood was sampled at the time of initial diagnosis, prior to any treatment. For training and testing, the 100 patients in the discovery cohort were randomly divided in a 7:3 ratio. The paper reports TCR Vbeta CDR3 sequencing of roughly 140 peripheral blood samples: 40 to 45 ophthalmopathy, around 80 hyperthyroidism and around 17 progressor patients. A discovery cohort of 95 to 100 patients, about 44 with Graves' ophthalmopathy and approximately 57 with stable Graves' hyperthyroidism, was used to find distinguishing TCR V-J signatures. Whether ophthalmopathy could be predicted prospectively was tested in an independent validation cohort made up of roughly 19 hyperthyroidism patients plus 17 patients who later progressed to ophthalmopathy. Once sampling was done, hyperthyroidism patients were given methimazole at a starting dose of 30 mg daily, whereas ophthalmopathy patients were given high-dose intravenous methylprednisolone. Thyroid tissue and blood T-cell repertoires from six Graves' hyperthyroidism patients were also compared in the study. The study at large found these results: In validation, progression to ophthalmopathy was predicted by the model with nearly 71% sensitivity and roughly 76% specificity, a median of approximately 6.5 months before onset. Most expanded thyroid clonotypes (frequency above 0.001) were also detected in blood, a finding suggesting that blood repertoires may reflect thyroid immune responses. No statistical method was used to fix the sample size in advance, and group allocation was not hidden from the investigators. Ophthalmopathy was separated from stable hyperthyroidism by a 13 V-J signature model, with approximately 86% sensitivity and 81% to 83% specificity obtained in cross-validation and 80%/75% obtained in testing.

This clonotype was seen ten or more times. Which antigen it targets is not known. No base quality information exists; no much larger clone differs at one position. Stable Graves' hyperthyroidism was defined as the absence of progression to ophthalmopathy over 18 months of follow-up. The hyperthyroidism patients were between 18 and 65 years old and newly diagnosed, with a disease duration of less than 2 months. Any patient with an uncontrolled infection, another autoimmune disease, pregnancy or lactation was excluded. Diagnoses were based on clinical symptoms, serum thyroxine and TRAb, thyroid ultrasound and orbital computed tomography. PBMCs were isolated from about 9.1 ml of fresh peripheral blood by Ficoll-Paque density gradient centrifugation. Total RNA was extracted using Trizol reagent, and RNA quality was assessed on an Agilent 2100 Bioanalyzer. Amplification of TCR beta CDR3 regions was carried out from RNA transcripts. For the first round of RT-PCR on the TCR CDR3, the HTBI primer set was used together with the Qiagen OneStep RT-PCR kit. The libraries were constructed in a second round of multiplex PCR and then size-selected and purified. Sequencing of the libraries was done on an Illumina HiSeq2000 using paired-end 100 bp reads. The original pipeline was this. Raw data were processed with SOAPnuke, discarding reads with adapters, uncalled bases, mean Phred below 15, or no exact constant-primer or identifier match. High-quality paired reads were merged with COPE v1.2.5, and unique nucleotide sequences were defined as clonotypes. MiTCR v1.1 was used to align the clonotypes against IMGT TRBV, TRBD and TRBJ reference segments. The analysis was restricted to V-J combinations with a frequency above 0.0001, which together covered just over 98% of the repertoires. The TCS score was defined as F50 (clonal expansion) divided by E x V (chaos), with BLOSUM62-based TCRdist calculated between CDR3 peptides within each V-J. Welch's t-statistics and random forest reduced 500 to 650 V-J features to 10 to 15, which were used in a naive Bayes classifier (R e1071). TCRdb handled the public reads itself, with Q25 trimming in fastp and clone calling in MiXCR, and kept productive beta chains. Here each entry gathers all rows of one CDR3 protein and keeps the most common genes and DNA. The V and J calls and clone size come from TCRdb's table, not from the authors' own analysis. A total of hundreds of thousands of distinct CDR3 sequences appear in this sample, 13% of them only once. The leading ten clones occupy less than 10% of the sample.

The CDR3 starts with the cysteine, ends with the phenylalanine, and has 16 residues. The CDR3 DNA has 48 bases and is translated from base 1. The V end loses 5 bases and the J end loses 3 bases, and a stretch of 17 bases separates them. Looking up the germline V gene yields CDR1 MDHEN and CDR2 SYDVKM. This chain joins TRBV28 to TRBJ2-1; TRBD2 is a possible D gene, resting on 6 matching bases. This clonotype was obtained from a woman aged 18-29 years with Graves' hyperthyroidism. Sequencing input: blood. The bases are TGTGCCAGCAGTCCAGCCGGGACTTCTCACTACAATGAGCAGTTCTTC. It translates to CASSPAGTSHYNEQFF.